This entry is about one TCR beta chain. Its antigen remains unidentified. Generated by immunoSEQ multiplex PCR, the TCRdb table keeps only in-frame clones and is missing some. The top ten hold 11% of the sample, which has under 85,000 clones, roughly 88% seen once. The source of the sample is a study of T cell responses to AZD1222 COVID-19 vaccine. For the study at large: The study pooled second doses at about 4 or about 12 weeks.

Regarding the study as a whole: In a largely white British group with more females than males, clonal diversity was possibly underestimated. Spike was spanned by vaccine-associated CD4 TCRs, which were dominant at 160-218 and 743-854. The peak T cell response came first, and repertoires were sampled only after it.

Trimming removed 9 bases at V and 2 bases at J, with 16 bases between. CDR1 and CDR2 from the germline V gene are MNHEY and SVGAGI. The CDR3 extends over 15 amino acids. The receptor's source is an adult in good health. The chain has TRBV6-5 and TRBJ2-2; possibly TRBD1 for D (6 bases). The sample here was peripheral blood, taken on day 0 of AZD1222 vaccination. The chain's CDR3 is CASDPGTPNTGELFF. The CDR3 DNA sequence: TGTGCCAGTGATCCCGGGACACCTAACACCGGGGAGCTGTTTTTT.